Here is one T cell receptor beta chain with its context. Its antigen is unknown. This specimen belongs to a study of blood T cells in healthy people across ages. General study findings and limits: Possibly confounding the expanded clonotype changes was the fact that donor CMV status was unknown. Significant beta diversity loss was already apparent by age around 40, declining roughly linearly. Researchers report that TCR beta diversity correlated strongly with naive T cell percentage.

V was cut by 4 bases and J by 4 bases, with 11 bases left in between. In germline, CDR1 is WNHNN, CDR2 SYGVQD (reference sequence). This CDR3 has 14 amino acids. PCR was performed a second time for roughly 6 to 12 cycles using a sample-barcoded 5' primer and a J-beta primer mix. With 12 random nucleotides, a template-switch adaptor tagged each individual cDNA molecule. From the 5' RACE reads, TCRdb called clonotypes with MiXCR, one entry per CDR3 protein. Here the sample spans about 1.5 million distinct CDR3 sequences, roughly 43% being singletons. The genes are TRBV10-1 and TRBJ1-5; perhaps TRBD1 as D (6 bases). Sequenced: blood. The sequence was obtained from a woman under 30 in good health. CDR3 residues: CASSAGQTNQPQHF. CDR3 sequence (DNA): TGCGCCAGCAGTGCAGGACAGACTAATCAGCCCCAGCATTTT.